This T cell receptor (beta chain) was captured in a study of lymphopenia after photon versus proton radiotherapy. Study-wide findings and caveats: Survival link was tested only in deceased patients; proton benefit remains a possibility. Post-nadir TCR diversity decline inversely tracked overall survival among those who died. Relative stability marked proton patients; photon patients lost diversity and naive cells.

There are 13 residues in the CDR3. The V gene lost 5 bases and the J gene lost 4 bases, with 9 bases spanning the gap. The germline gives CDR1 MNHEY, CDR2 SVGAGI. Assay: immunoSEQ multiplex PCR; the TCRdb copy retains only in-frame clones and omits some. The sample shows about 58,000 clones, 70% to 85% of them seen only once. This clone occurred once. The antigen is not known. Source: peripheral blood, taken from a patient treated with proton-based radiotherapy. The V gene is TRBV6-5, the J gene TRBJ1-3; D gene uncertain. The receptor was derived from a man aged 60-69 years with pancreatic cancer. The CDR3 spells CASSRSGGNTIYF. CDR3 sequence (DNA): TGTGCCAGCAGTAGGTCAGGAGGAAACACCATATATTTT.